This entry describes one T cell receptor (beta chain). The antigen is unknown. These data come from a study of T cell responses to AZD1222 COVID-19 vaccine. Findings and limits, study-wide: Seropositive status at baseline applied to only five to seven AZD1222 recipients. With dominance at 160-218 and 743-854, vaccine-associated CD4 TCRs spanned spike. Two doses of AZD1222 preceded a rise in Spike-specific TCR breadth and depth.

Timing groups of about 4 and about 12 weeks for second doses were pooled. The assay was immunoSEQ multiplex PCR, and TCRdb's table has in-frame clones only and misses some. The sample comprises 90,000 to 100,000 clones, 88% of which are singletons, and around a sixth rests with the top ten. Sequencing was performed on peripheral blood, taken 28 days after the second AZD1222 dose. The TCR comes from an adult who received the AZD1222 COVID-19 vaccine.

This chain's CDR3 is CASSLSSMRADYGYTF. In nucleotides, the CDR3 is TGTGCCAGCAGCTTAAGTAGTATGAGGGCGGACTATGGCTACACCTTC. The rearrangement uses TRBV11-2 and TRBJ1-2; D unresolved. The germline CDR1 and CDR2 sequences are SGHAT and FQNNGV. This CDR3 contains 16 residues. Deletions cut 2 bases from V and 3 bases from J, with 16 bases between.